What follows are 3 T cell receptor beta chains derived from one specimen sequenced in a study of blood T cell repertoires in COVID-19. TCRdb's copy holds only in-frame clones and misses some; the assay was immunoSEQ multiplex PCR. The top ten clones hold about 10% of a sample with a few hundred thousand clones, roughly 77% of them seen once. The sequenced sample was PBMCs or T cells enriched from blood (not recorded which). These receptors originate from a man in his forties who had recovered from COVID-19.

The rearrangement links TRBV5-4 to TRBJ2-1; tentatively, D is TRBD2 (5 bases). V lost 0 bases and J 9 bases, leaving 16 bases between the germline ends. The CDR3 has 15 amino acids. CDR1 is SGHNT and CDR2 is YYREEE in the germline V gene (reference sequence). DNA for the CDR3: TGTGCCAGCAGCTTGGCGGCTAGCCCAACGAGTGAGCAGTTCTTC. Translation gives CASSLAASPTSEQFF. Supplemented by reference TRBV5-4 and TRBJ2-1, the full variable domain reads ETGVTQSPTHLIKTRGQQVTLRCSSQSGHNTVSWYQQALGQGPQFIFQYYREEENGRGNFPPRFSGLQFPNYSSELNVNALELDDSALYLCASSLAASPTSEQFFGPGTRLTVL.

This chain joins TRBV7-5 and TRBJ1-3; the table names TRBD1, a call not compared with the DNA. TRBV7-5 is tagged as a pseudogene. CDR3 length: 17 residues. CDR3 DNA: TGTGTCAGAAGCTTAGCGGGCAGTAGTATTTCTGGAAACACCATATATTTT. Its translation: CVRSLAGSSISGNTIYF.

V and J are TRBV20-1 and TRBJ2-1, with D tentatively TRBD1 (6 bases). Germline CDR1 and CDR2: DFQATT and SNEGSKA (reference sequence). The length of the CDR3 is 11 residues. V lost 0 bases, J lost 11 bases, and 8 bases lay in between. CDR3 DNA sequence: TGCAGTGCTAGAGAGAGGGGGAAGCAGTTCTTC. It specifies CSARERGKQFF.